This is a list of T cell receptor beta chains from one sample in a study of blood T cell repertoires in COVID-19. Sequencing was performed with immunoSEQ multiplex PCR; in TCRdb, only in-frame clones are kept and a portion is missing. The sample has around 480,000 clones; about 91% are singletons. The specimen sequenced was peripheral blood. These receptors all come from a woman aged 45-65 years with COVID-19, enrolled during active disease. Both conserved end residues are part of each CDR3. Each record gives: V gene, J gene, D gene, clone size, CDR3 protein, CDR3 DNA. The D gene is left open where the match is weak. The size of a clone is reported for some rows only, either as once, few or many, or as a class for expanded clones.

v_call: TRBV19; j_call: TRBJ1-2; d_call: NA; clone_size: NA; cdr3_aa: CASSIPGDYGYTF; cdr3_nt: TGTGCCAGTAGTATCCCGGGGGACTATGGCTACACCTTC
v_call: TRBV24-1; j_call: TRBJ2-3; d_call: NA; clone_size: NA; cdr3_aa: CATSTGTYNTDTQYF; cdr3_nt: TGTGCCACCAGTACCGGGACATATAACACAGATACGCAGTATTTT
v_call: TRBV10-3; j_call: TRBJ2-7; d_call: TRBD2; clone_size: NA; cdr3_aa: CAIVAGGPKNYEQYF; cdr3_nt: TGTGCCATCGTCGCGGGGGGCCCAAAGAACTACGAGCAGTACTTC
v_call: TRBV6-6; j_call: TRBJ2-2; d_call: TRBD1; clone_size: NA; cdr3_aa: CASSPDRGAGGELFF; cdr3_nt: TGTGCCAGCAGTCCCGACAGGGGCGCGGGGGGGGAGCTGTTTTTT
v_call: TRBV30; j_call: TRBJ1-5; d_call: TRBD1; clone_size: NA; cdr3_aa: CAWRDRADQPQHF; cdr3_nt: TGTGCCTGGAGGGACAGGGCCGATCAGCCCCAGCATTTT
v_call: TRBV24-1; j_call: TRBJ2-3; d_call: TRBD2; clone_size: NA; cdr3_aa: CATSDLTSGGFTDTQYF; cdr3_nt: TGTGCCACCAGTGATTTGACTAGCGGGGGGTTCACAGATACGCAGTATTTT
v_call: TRBV11-2; j_call: TRBJ2-3; d_call: TRBD2; clone_size: NA; cdr3_aa: CASSLRTRVDTQYF; cdr3_nt: TGTGCCAGCAGCTTGAGGACTAGAGTAGATACGCAGTATTTT
v_call: TRBV12-3/TRBV12-4; j_call: TRBJ2-4; d_call: NA; clone_size: NA; cdr3_aa: CASSSPGVNIQYF; cdr3_nt: TGTGCCAGCAGTTCCCCAGGGGTCAACATTCAGTACTTC
v_call: TRBV12-3/TRBV12-4; j_call: TRBJ2-3; d_call: NA; clone_size: NA; cdr3_aa: CASRGLTTDTQYF; cdr3_nt: TGTGCCAGCAGAGGACTAACTACAGATACGCAGTATTTT
v_call: TRBV24-1; j_call: TRBJ1-1; d_call: TRBD1; clone_size: NA; cdr3_aa: CATSRTGVNEAFF; cdr3_nt: TGTGCCACCAGCCGGACAGGGGTTAATGAAGCTTTCTTT
v_call: TRBV7-9; j_call: TRBJ2-7; d_call: NA; clone_size: NA; cdr3_aa: CASSPGGLEQYF; cdr3_nt: TGTGCCAGCAGTCCCGGGGGGCTCGAGCAGTACTTC
v_call: TRBV7-9; j_call: TRBJ2-7; d_call: NA; clone_size: few; cdr3_aa: CASSPGGDEQYF; cdr3_nt: TGTGCCAGCAGCCCCGGCGGTGACGAGCAGTACTTC
v_call: TRBV6-6; j_call: TRBJ1-5; d_call: TRBD1; clone_size: once; cdr3_aa: CASSLLPGQSNQPQHF; cdr3_nt: TGTGCCAGCAGTTTACTACCGGGACAGAGTAATCAGCCCCAGCATTTT
v_call: TRBV19; j_call: TRBJ1-4; d_call: NA; clone_size: NA; cdr3_aa: CASSPQTTNEKLFF; cdr3_nt: TGTGCCAGTAGTCCCCAGACAACTAATGAAAAACTGTTTTTT
v_call: TRBV5-1; j_call: TRBJ2-3; d_call: NA; clone_size: NA; cdr3_aa: CASRPGLGGGVADTQYF; cdr3_nt: TGCGCCAGCAGGCCCGGCCTGGGGGGTGGTGTAGCAGATACGCAGTATTTT
v_call: TRBV5-1; j_call: TRBJ1-1; d_call: NA; clone_size: NA; cdr3_aa: CASSLPGLGTEAFF; cdr3_nt: TGCGCCAGCAGCTTGCCAGGGCTGGGGACTGAAGCTTTCTTT
v_call: TRBV30; j_call: TRBJ1-2; d_call: NA; clone_size: NA; cdr3_aa: CAWSVGGSYGYTF; cdr3_nt: TGTGCCTGGAGTGTGGGGGGTTCCTATGGCTACACCTTC